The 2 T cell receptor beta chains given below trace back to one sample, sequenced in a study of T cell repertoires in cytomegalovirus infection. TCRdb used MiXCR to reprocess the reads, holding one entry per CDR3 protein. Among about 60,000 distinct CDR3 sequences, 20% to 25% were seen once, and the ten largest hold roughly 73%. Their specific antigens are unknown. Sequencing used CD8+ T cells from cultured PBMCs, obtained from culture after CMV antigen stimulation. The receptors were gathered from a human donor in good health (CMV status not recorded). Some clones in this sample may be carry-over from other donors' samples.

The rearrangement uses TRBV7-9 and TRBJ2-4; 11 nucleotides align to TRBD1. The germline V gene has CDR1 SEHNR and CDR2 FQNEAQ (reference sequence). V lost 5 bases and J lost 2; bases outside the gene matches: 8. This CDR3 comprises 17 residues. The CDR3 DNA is TGTGCCAGCAGCGGACGGACAGGGGGCTCCTCCAAAAACATTCAGTACTTC. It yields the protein CASSGRTGGSSKNIQYF.

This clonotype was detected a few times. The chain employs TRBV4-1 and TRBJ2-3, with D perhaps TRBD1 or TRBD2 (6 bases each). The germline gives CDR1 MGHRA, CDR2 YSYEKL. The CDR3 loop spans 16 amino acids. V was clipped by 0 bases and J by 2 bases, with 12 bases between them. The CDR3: CASSQDFGGFTDTQYF. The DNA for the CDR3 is TGCGCCAGCAGCCAAGATTTCGGGGGCTTCACAGATACGCAGTATTTT.